One sample yielded the 30 T cell receptor beta chains listed below, sequenced in a study of T cells after yellow fever vaccination. TCRdb recomputed calls from the 5' RACE reads with MiXCR, one row per CDR3 protein. The table includes roughly 500,000 distinct CDR3 sequences, roughly 21% detected once. The sequencing here drew on PBMCs, taken 15 days after the yellow fever booster vaccination. The origin of the receptors is a man aged 25 to 45 who received the YFV17D yellow fever vaccine.

The CDR3: CASSNSGRGTQYF. For the CDR3, the DNA is TGTGCCAGCAGCAATAGCGGGAGAGGGACCCAGTACTTC. The chain has TRBV7-8 and TRBJ2-5, with 9 positions matching TRBD2. The J segment lost 7 bases and the V segment lost 5 bases, leaving 5 bases of the junction unmatched. This CDR3 is 13 amino acids long. The germline CDR1 and CDR2 sequences are SGHVS and FQNEAQ.

This clonotype appeared a few times. The genes are TRBV7-8 and TRBJ2-2, with D hard to call. Per the germline V gene, CDR1 is SGHVS and CDR2 is FQNEAQ. The CDR3 sequence is 15 residues long. V lost 1 base, J lost 4 bases, and 10 bases lay in between. Here the CDR3 DNA reads TGTGCCAGCAGCTTAGTACCGGAGACCACCGGGGAGCTGTTTTTT. Its protein product is CASSLVPETTGELFF.

The gene calls are TRBV5-4 and TRBJ1-4, with 7 bases that match TRBD1. The CDR3 loop spans 17 amino acids. Looked up from germline, CDR1 is SGHNT and CDR2 is YYREEE (reference sequence). With V trimmed by 0 bases and J by 2 bases, 7 bases remained unmatched. CDR3 nucleotide sequence: TGTGCCAGCAGCTTGGTGGGACAGAAATCCACTAATGAAAAACTGTTTTTT. It specifies CASSLVGQKSTNEKLFF.

This clonotype turned up a few times. This chain connects TRBV5-1 to TRBJ2-4; 10 nucleotides match TRBD1. The germline CDR1 and CDR2 sequences are SGHRS and YFSETQ. V shed 2 bases and J 5 bases; nucleotides not matched to a gene: 4. This CDR3 comprises 15 residues. The CDR3 is CASSLPGTGENIQYF. The CDR3, as DNA: TGCGCCAGCAGCTTACCCGGGACAGGGGAAAACATTCAGTACTTC.

The chain has TRBV10-3 and TRBJ1-2; tentatively, D is TRBD1 (5 bases). The V end was cut by 0 bases, the J end by 3 bases, with 11 bases between. There are 15 residues in the CDR3. Germline-derived CDR1 and CDR2 are ENHRY and SYGVKD. The CDR3 protein is CAISESMGVYYGYTF. The CDR3, as DNA: TGTGCCATCAGTGAGTCGATGGGGGTCTACTATGGCTACACCTTC.

This clonotype was observed once. This sequence joins TRBV20-1 and TRBJ1-2, with a tentative D call TRBD1 (5 bases). V gave up 6 bases and J gave up 4 bases, with 12 bases separating them. This CDR3 is built from 12 residues. Germline loops: CDR1 DFQATT, CDR2 SNEGSKA (reference sequence). CDR3 region: CSATGVTYGYTF. In DNA, the CDR3 is TGCAGTGCAACGGGGGTGACCTATGGCTACACCTTC.

The chain couples TRBV24-1 to TRBJ2-1; D is possibly TRBD2 (6 bases). Germline lookup yields CDR1 KGHDR and CDR2 SFDVKD. Trimming left V 2 bases short and J 0 bases short, with 10 bases between. The CDR3 has 16 amino acids. CDR3 sequence: CATSDSAGSSYNEQFF. In DNA, the CDR3 is TGTGCCACCAGTGATTCGGCCGGGAGCTCCTACAATGAGCAGTTCTTC.

The chain joins TRBV7-8 to TRBJ2-1, with a possible D match to TRBD2 (6 bases). The germline V and J ends were trimmed by 6 bases and 7 bases, with 22 bases remaining between them. The CDR3 covers 16 residues. Germline values: CDR1 SGHVS, CDR2 FQNEAQ. CDR3 sequence (DNA): TGTGCCAGCAGTCGGGGTCGGGAGAGGATTGAAAATGAGCAGTTCTTC. This codes for CASSRGRERIENEQFF.

This clonotype has just a few counts. The gene calls are TRBV4-2 and TRBJ2-5, with D unclear. With 4 bases removed from V and 0 bases from J, the gap between germline ends came to 9 bases. Germline V gives CDR1 LGHNA, CDR2 YNFKEQ. This CDR3 has 14 residues. CDR3 in amino acids: CASSPQLDQETQYF. The CDR3 region has the DNA TGTGCCAGCAGCCCTCAGTTAGACCAAGAGACCCAGTACTTC.

This clonotype was picked up a small number of times. The rearrangement links TRBV5-1 to TRBJ2-7; D is possibly TRBD1 (5 bases). Per the germline V gene, CDR1 is SGHRS and CDR2 is YFSETQ. The V gene lost 4 bases and the J gene lost 2 bases, with 10 bases spanning the gap. The CDR3 covers 13 residues. The chain's CDR3 is CASSKDSPYEQYF. CDR3 DNA sequence: TGCGCCAGCAGCAAAGACAGCCCCTACGAGCAGTACTTC.

The V gene is TRBV15, the J gene TRBJ2-1; perhaps TRBD2 as D (6 bases). Germline V gene lookup returns CDR1 LNHNV and CDR2 YYDKDF (reference sequence). This CDR3 is 15 amino acids long. V was trimmed by 5 bases and J by 4 bases, leaving 15 bases between them. As DNA, the CDR3 is TGTGCCACCAGCGTATCGGGAGAGGAGTACAATGAGCAGTTCTTC. Translation: CATSVSGEEYNEQFF.

CDR3 bases: TGTGCCAGCAGTTACGGGTTCTACGAGCAGTACTTC. This gives the protein CASSYGFYEQYF. This chain uses TRBV6-6 with TRBJ2-7; D ambiguous. Deletions cut 2 bases from V and 3 bases from J, with 5 bases between. This CDR3 comprises 12 residues. Germline V lookup: CDR1 MNHNY, CDR2 SVGAGI (reference sequence).

This clonotype was found many times. V gene TRBV9 combines with J gene TRBJ2-7; 9 bases line up with TRBD2. Trimming removed 0 bases from V and 3 bases from J; junction bases left unmatched: 7. There are 16 residues in the CDR3. Germline V CDR1 and CDR2: SGDLS, YYNGEE. The CDR3 sequence is CASSVDPSGAFYEQYF. The DNA for the CDR3 is TGTGCCAGCAGCGTAGACCCTAGCGGGGCTTTCTACGAGCAGTACTTC.

The V call is TRBV20-1, the J call TRBJ2-3; no clear D gene. The V gene's germline CDR1 is DFQATT and CDR2 SNEGSKA (reference sequence). This CDR3 has 13 residues. V lost 1 base to trimming and J lost 3 bases, with 8 bases between them. The CDR3 here is CSARAPQTDTQYF. The CDR3, as DNA: TGCAGTGCTAGAGCCCCCCAGACAGATACGCAGTATTTT.

This clonotype was seen many times. The chain has TRBV5-8 and TRBJ2-3; 11 bases agree with TRBD2. This CDR3 spans 16 amino acids. Germline V CDR1 and CDR2: SGHTS, YDEGEE. Trimming at V came to 4 bases and at J to 2 bases, leaving 6 bases not matched to a gene. The chain's CDR3 is CASSPLAGGATDTQYF. The CDR3 region has the DNA TGTGCCAGCAGCCCCTTAGCGGGGGGGGCCACAGATACGCAGTATTTT.

This chain uses TRBV20-1 with TRBJ2-7, with 9 nucleotides matching TRBD2. The CDR3 spans 14 residues. Trimming at V came to 3 bases and at J to 2 bases, leaving 5 bases not matched to a gene. Per the germline V gene, CDR1 is DFQATT and CDR2 is SNEGSKA (reference sequence). CDR3 nucleotide sequence: TGCAGTGCTAGTTCCAGCGGGAGGCCCTACGAGCAGTACTTC. Protein product: CSASSSGRPYEQYF.

The V call is TRBV20-1, the J call TRBJ2-2, with TRBD2 matching over 7 bases. CDR3 length equals 13 residues. Per the germline V gene, CDR1 is DFQATT and CDR2 is SNEGSKA (reference sequence). As DNA, the CDR3 is TGCAGCGCTGGGAGGGCCTCGGTCGGGGAGCTGTTTTTT. Translated, it gives CSAGRASVGELFF.

There are a few counts of this clonotype. The chain uses TRBV12-3 or TRBV12-4 and TRBJ2-1; 7 nucleotides line up with TRBD2. The CDR3 has 15 amino acids. V dropped 4 bases and J dropped 4; count of bases not matched to a gene: 7. CDR3 amino acids: CASSSSGAAYNEQFF. DNA for the CDR3: TGTGCCAGCAGTTCCAGCGGGGCGGCGTACAATGAGCAGTTCTTC.

Many counts were recorded for this clonotype. The V call is TRBV7-2, the J call TRBJ2-5, with D hard to call. The CDR3 is made up of 11 amino acids. Germline V CDR1 and CDR2: SGHTA, FQGNSA. Trimming pared 2 bases from V and 4 bases from J, leaving 2 bases between. CDR3 sequence reads: CASSLPETQYF. The CDR3 DNA is TGTGCCAGCAGCTTACCAGAGACCCAGTACTTC.

In its sample, this clonotype was seen a few times. CDR3 nucleotide sequence: TGCAGTGCTAGTTTACAGGAGGACGTAGACAATGAGCAGTTCTTC. Translated: CSASLQEDVDNEQFF. The chain recombines TRBV20-1 with TRBJ2-1; D possibly uses TRBD1 or TRBD2 (5 bases each). Germline assignment: CDR1 DFQATT and CDR2 SNEGSKA (reference sequence). Trimming pared 3 bases from V and 5 bases from J, leaving 17 bases between. CDR3 length equals 15 residues.

This chain links TRBV27 with TRBJ2-5; D is possibly TRBD1 or TRBD2 (5 bases each). The CDR3 covers 15 residues. Germline V lookup: CDR1 MNHEY, CDR2 SMNVEV (reference sequence). V was pared by 3 bases and J by 7 bases, with 18 bases between. In DNA form, the CDR3 reads TGTGCCAGCAGTTTCGGGCAGGGACGCCTCTGGACCCAGTACTTC. Protein sequence: CASSFGQGRLWTQYF.

The chain joins TRBV7-3 to TRBJ2-5, with D unclear. There are 13 residues in the CDR3. Germline assignment: CDR1 SGHTA and CDR2 FQGTGA. V was shortened by 1 base and J by 4 bases, with 7 bases between the two germline ends. CDR3 protein: CASSLKNGETQYF. Here the CDR3 DNA reads TGTGCCAGCAGCTTAAAAAATGGAGAGACCCAGTACTTC.

The chain joins TRBV20-1 to TRBJ2-3; possibly TRBD1 for D (6 bases). Trimming removed 1 base from V and 2 bases from J, with 10 bases in between. Germline loops: CDR1 DFQATT, CDR2 SNEGSKA (reference sequence). This CDR3 contains 14 residues. The CDR3 loop is CSARGQAPTDTQYF. In DNA form, the CDR3 reads TGCAGTGCTAGAGGACAGGCCCCCACAGATACGCAGTATTTT.

This chain joins TRBV15 and TRBJ2-5; D gene ambiguous. This CDR3 spans 12 amino acids. Germline assignment: CDR1 LNHNV and CDR2 YYDKDF (reference sequence). V lost 4 bases to trimming and J lost 4 bases, with 7 bases between them. The CDR3 spells CATSNEIETQYF. The CDR3, as DNA: TGTGCCACCAGCAACGAAATAGAGACCCAGTACTTC.

In its sample, this clonotype was seen a few times. The chain couples TRBV7-2 to TRBJ2-5; TRBD2 is a possible D gene (5 bases). This CDR3 contains 14 residues. CDR1 is SGHTA, CDR2 FQGNSA, per germline. V lost 2 bases, J lost 5 bases, and 12 bases lay in between. The CDR3 sequence is CASSLHGRGETQYF. The DNA of the CDR3 is TGTGCCAGCAGCTTACACGGCAGAGGGGAGACCCAGTACTTC.

This clonotype turned up a few times. This chain joins TRBV11-2 and TRBJ1-2; 8 bases map to TRBD1. Trimming removed 3 bases from V and 6 bases from J; junction bases left unmatched: 6. The germline CDR1 and CDR2 sequences are SGHAT and FQNNGV. The CDR3 consists of 14 residues. CDR3 in DNA: TGTGCCAGCAGCTTGACTTCAGGGGGCAATGGCTACACCTTC. Translation gives CASSLTSGGNGYTF.

This clonotype has just a few counts. The chain combines TRBV20-1 with TRBJ2-1; possible D gene TRBD2, 6 bases. Germline V gene data show CDR1 as DFQATT and CDR2 as SNEGSKA (reference sequence). CDR3 length equals 13 residues. Trimming removed 6 bases at V and 8 bases at J, with 17 bases between. The CDR3 DNA sequence: TGCAGTGCCCTCGGGGGAGGTCAGTATGAGCAGTTCTTC. Translated: CSALGGGQYEQFF.

The chain employs TRBV27 and TRBJ2-1; D not resolved. CDR3 length: 15 residues. Germline CDR1 is MNHEY and CDR2 is SMNVEV (reference sequence). The V gene lost 7 bases and the J gene lost 0 bases, with 13 bases spanning the gap. The CDR3 coding sequence is TGTGCCAGCACCCAAACACCTAGCTCCTACAATGAGCAGTTCTTC. Its protein product is CASTQTPSSYNEQFF.

There are a few counts of this clonotype. The chain links TRBV29-1 to TRBJ1-3; 10 bases are a match to TRBD1. Germline CDR1 is SQVTM and CDR2 is ANQGSEA. CDR3 size: 14 residues. J gave up 4 bases and V 6 bases, and 6 bases lay outside the gene matches. The CDR3 reads CSVLGTGAGNTIYF. CDR3 sequence (DNA): TGCAGCGTACTAGGGACAGGGGCAGGAAACACCATATATTTT.

The genes are TRBV7-2 and TRBJ1-2; TRBD1 might be the D (5 bases). The germline V and J ends were trimmed by 1 base and 2 bases, with 8 bases remaining between them. The germline V gene encodes CDR1 SGHTA and CDR2 FQGNSA. The CDR3 extends over 14 amino acids. The CDR3 region has the DNA TGTGCCAGCAGCTTAGAGACAGCGAACTATGGCTACACCTTC. Translated: CASSLETANYGYTF.